Listed below are T cell receptor beta chains from one sample, sequenced in a study of blood T cell repertoires in COVID-19. Using immunoSEQ multiplex PCR, the repertoire was profiled, and TCRdb retains in-frame clones only, with some absent. In the table there are hundreds of thousands of clones, about 86% of which are singletons. The sample consisted of peripheral blood. These receptors were collected from a man of 80 years or more with acute or convalescent COVID-19. Both conserved end residues are part of each CDR3. A D gene is named only where the DNA matches it firmly. Rows may omit the clone size; those that give it use once, few, many or a size class.

clone size: NA
V gene: TRBV24-1
J gene: TRBJ2-5
D gene: TRBD2
CDR3 protein: CATGSGRARETQYF
CDR3 DNA: TGTGCCACCGGAAGCGGGAGGGCCAGGGAGACCCAGTACTTC

clone size: NA
V gene: TRBV7-8
J gene: TRBJ2-7
D gene: TRBD1
CDR3 protein: CASSRDRGREYEQYF
CDR3 DNA: TGTGCCAGCAGCCGAGACAGGGGTAGGGAATACGAGCAGTACTTC

clone size: NA
V gene: TRBV5-6
J gene: TRBJ2-5
D gene: NA
CDR3 protein: CASSLLSGTQYF
CDR3 DNA: TGTGCCAGCAGCCTCCTGTCGGGGACCCAGTACTTC

clone size: NA
V gene: TRBV23-1
J gene: TRBJ2-1
D gene: TRBD2
CDR3 protein: CVVGLAGEPSSYNEQFF
CDR3 DNA: TGCGTCGTGGGACTAGCGGGGGAACCCAGCTCCTACAATGAGCAGTTCTTC

clone size: few
V gene: TRBV27
J gene: TRBJ1-3
D gene: NA
CDR3 protein: CASSFSGLTGNTIYF
CDR3 DNA: TGTGCCAGCAGTTTCTCAGGGCTAACTGGAAACACCATATATTTT

clone size: NA
V gene: TRBV20-1
J gene: TRBJ2-7
D gene: NA
CDR3 protein: CSASPTGYEQYF
CDR3 DNA: TGCAGTGCTAGTCCTACAGGGTACGAGCAGTACTTC

clone size: NA
V gene: TRBV9
J gene: TRBJ1-2
D gene: TRBD1
CDR3 protein: CASSEGQLAGYTF
CDR3 DNA: TGTGCCAGCAGCGAGGGACAGCTTGCCGGCTACACCTTC

clone size: NA
V gene: TRBV5-1
J gene: TRBJ1-5
D gene: TRBD1
CDR3 protein: CASSLATGVNQPQHF
CDR3 DNA: TGCGCCAGCAGCTTGGCTACAGGGGTAAATCAGCCCCAGCATTTT

clone size: NA
V gene: TRBV4-1
J gene: TRBJ2-3
D gene: TRBD2
CDR3 protein: CASSQGPSGIGTDTQYF
CDR3 DNA: TGCGCCAGCAGCCAAGGTCCTAGCGGGATAGGCACAGATACGCAGTATTTT

clone size: NA
V gene: TRBV4-1
J gene: TRBJ2-7
D gene: NA
CDR3 protein: CASSRGLQLSYEQYF
CDR3 DNA: TGCGCCAGCAGCCGGGGACTCCAACTCTCCTACGAGCAGTACTTC

clone size: NA
V gene: TRBV5-8
J gene: TRBJ1-6
D gene: NA
CDR3 protein: CASSSHTSSYNSPLHF
CDR3 DNA: TGTGCCAGCAGTTCCCACACCAGCTCCTATAATTCACCCCTCCACTTT

clone size: NA
V gene: TRBV15
J gene: TRBJ2-3
D gene: NA
CDR3 protein: CATSSLPGLSTDTQYF
CDR3 DNA: TGTGCCACCAGCAGCCTACCGGGACTTAGCACAGATACGCAGTATTTT

clone size: NA
V gene: TRBV25-1
J gene: TRBJ2-4
D gene: NA
CDR3 protein: CASSVRIGDIQYF
CDR3 DNA: TGTGCCAGCAGTGTCCGGATCGGGGACATTCAGTACTTC

clone size: once
V gene: TRBV14
J gene: TRBJ1-6
D gene: NA
CDR3 protein: CASSQAGRKGSPLHF
CDR3 DNA: TGTGCCAGCAGCCAAGCCGGGCGAAAGGGGTCACCCCTCCACTTT

clone size: NA
V gene: TRBV3-1/TRBV3-2
J gene: TRBJ2-2
D gene: TRBD1
CDR3 protein: CASSPGTVANTGELFF
CDR3 DNA: TGTGCCAGCAGCCCAGGGACAGTTGCGAACACCGGGGAGCTGTTTTTT

clone size: NA
V gene: TRBV2
J gene: TRBJ1-4
D gene: NA
CDR3 protein: CASSVRVEEKLFF
CDR3 DNA: TGTGCCAGCAGTGTCAGGGTAGAGGAAAAACTGTTTTTT

clone size: NA
V gene: TRBV20-1
J gene: TRBJ2-1
D gene: NA
CDR3 protein: CSASRLSEGEQFF
CDR3 DNA: TGCAGTGCTAGTCGCCTCAGTGAGGGTGAGCAGTTCTTC

clone size: NA
V gene: TRBV6-2/TRBV6-3
J gene: TRBJ1-5
D gene: NA
CDR3 protein: CASSSPSGSNQPQHF
CDR3 DNA: TGTGCCAGCAGTTCCCCCTCAGGTAGCAATCAGCCCCAGCATTTT

clone size: NA
V gene: TRBV15
J gene: TRBJ2-7
D gene: NA
CDR3 protein: CATSRDPTGSDEQYF
CDR3 DNA: TGTGCCACCAGCAGAGATCCTACAGGCTCGGACGAGCAGTACTTC

clone size: NA
V gene: TRBV10-1
J gene: TRBJ1-3
D gene: NA
CDR3 protein: CASSEGGLAGNTIYF
CDR3 DNA: TGCGCCAGCAGTGAAGGAGGGTTGGCTGGAAACACCATATATTTT

clone size: once
V gene: TRBV5-6
J gene: TRBJ1-3
D gene: NA
CDR3 protein: CASSGTSSGNTIYF
CDR3 DNA: TGTGCCAGCAGCGGTACAAGCTCTGGAAACACCATATATTTT

clone size: NA
V gene: TRBV7-8
J gene: TRBJ1-1
D gene: NA
CDR3 protein: CASSLAERSTEAFF
CDR3 DNA: TGTGCCAGCAGCTTAGCGGAGAGGTCCACTGAAGCTTTCTTT

clone size: NA
V gene: TRBV15
J gene: TRBJ1-3
D gene: NA
CDR3 protein: CATSRDHRDSGNTIYF
CDR3 DNA: TGTGCCACCAGCAGAGACCACAGAGACTCTGGAAACACCATATATTTT

clone size: NA
V gene: TRBV12-3/TRBV12-4
J gene: TRBJ2-6
D gene: NA
CDR3 protein: CASTDYGANVLTF
CDR3 DNA: TGTGCCAGCACCGACTACGGGGCCAACGTCCTGACTTTC

clone size: NA
V gene: TRBV24-1
J gene: TRBJ2-7
D gene: NA
CDR3 protein: CATSDRRTYEQYF
CDR3 DNA: TGTGCCACCAGTGACAGGCGAACCTACGAGCAGTACTTC

clone size: NA
V gene: TRBV30
J gene: TRBJ1-5
D gene: TRBD1
CDR3 protein: CAWRMGTGGFNQPQHF
CDR3 DNA: TGTGCCTGGAGGATGGGGACAGGGGGCTTCAATCAGCCCCAGCATTTT

clone size: NA
V gene: TRBV3-1/TRBV3-2
J gene: TRBJ2-1
D gene: TRBD2
CDR3 protein: CASREAGLGNEQFF
CDR3 DNA: TGTGCCAGCAGAGAAGCGGGGCTCGGGAATGAGCAGTTCTTC